This TCR beta chain was obtained from a study of technical replicates of blood from a handful of donors. Using immunoSEQ multiplex PCR, the repertoire was profiled, and TCRdb retains in-frame clones only, with some absent. This table holds approximately 13,000 clones, approximately 80% found once. Germline-derived CDR1 and CDR2 are KGHSH and LQKENI. Trimming pared 3 bases from V and 3 bases from J, leaving 11 bases between. The CDR3 loop spans 14 amino acids. Source material: PBMCs. The sequence was collected from a human donor in good health. This chain links TRBV18 with TRBJ1-2, with D maybe TRBD1 (5 bases). The CDR3 sequence is CASSPRTTHYGYTF. The CDR3 coding sequence is TGTGCCAGCTCACCTAGGACAACTCACTATGGCTACACCTTC.